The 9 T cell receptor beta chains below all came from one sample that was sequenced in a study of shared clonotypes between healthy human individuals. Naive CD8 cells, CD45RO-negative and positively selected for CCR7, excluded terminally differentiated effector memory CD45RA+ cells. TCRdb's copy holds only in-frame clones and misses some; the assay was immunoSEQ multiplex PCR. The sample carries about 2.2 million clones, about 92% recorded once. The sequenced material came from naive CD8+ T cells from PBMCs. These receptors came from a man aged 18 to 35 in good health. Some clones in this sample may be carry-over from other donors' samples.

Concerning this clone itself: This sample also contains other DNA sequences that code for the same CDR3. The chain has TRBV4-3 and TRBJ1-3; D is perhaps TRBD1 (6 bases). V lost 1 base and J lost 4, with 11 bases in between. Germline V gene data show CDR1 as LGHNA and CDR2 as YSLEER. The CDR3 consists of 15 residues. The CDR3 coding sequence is TGCGCCAGCAGCCAAGGAACAGGGAGGGGAAACACCATATATTTT. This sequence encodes CASSQGTGRGNTIYF.

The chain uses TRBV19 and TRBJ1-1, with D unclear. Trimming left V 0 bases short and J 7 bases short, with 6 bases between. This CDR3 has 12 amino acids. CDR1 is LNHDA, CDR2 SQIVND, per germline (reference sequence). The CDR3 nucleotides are TGTGCCAGTAGTATAGATTACGGTGAAGCTTTCTTT. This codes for CASSIDYGEAFF.

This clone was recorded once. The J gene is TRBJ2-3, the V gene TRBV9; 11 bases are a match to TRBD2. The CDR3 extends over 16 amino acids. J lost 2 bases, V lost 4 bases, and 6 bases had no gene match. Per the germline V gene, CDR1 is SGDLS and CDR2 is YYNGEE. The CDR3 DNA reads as TGTGCCAGCAGCCCCCCTAGCGGGGGGAACACAGATACGCAGTATTTT. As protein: CASSPPSGGNTDTQYF. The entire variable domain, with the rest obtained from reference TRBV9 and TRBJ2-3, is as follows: DSGVTQTPKHLITATGQRVTLRCSPRSGDLSVYWYQQSLDQGLQFLIQYYNGEERAKGNILERFSAQQFPDLHSELNLSSLELGDSALYFCASSPPSGGNTDTQYFGPGTRLTVL.

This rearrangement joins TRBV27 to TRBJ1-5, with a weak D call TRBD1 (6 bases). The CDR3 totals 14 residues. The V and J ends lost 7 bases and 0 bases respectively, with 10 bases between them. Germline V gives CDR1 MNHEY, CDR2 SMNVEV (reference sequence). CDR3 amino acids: CASKGGGSNQPQHF. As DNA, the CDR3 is TGTGCCAGCAAGGGGGGCGGTAGCAATCAGCCCCAGCATTTT.

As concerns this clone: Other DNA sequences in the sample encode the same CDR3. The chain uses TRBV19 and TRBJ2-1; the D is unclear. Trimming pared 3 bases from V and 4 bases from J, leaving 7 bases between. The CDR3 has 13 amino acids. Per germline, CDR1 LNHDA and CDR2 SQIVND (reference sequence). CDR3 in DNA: TGTGCCAGTAGTATCGACCTTTACAATGAGCAGTTCTTC. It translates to CASSIDLYNEQFF.

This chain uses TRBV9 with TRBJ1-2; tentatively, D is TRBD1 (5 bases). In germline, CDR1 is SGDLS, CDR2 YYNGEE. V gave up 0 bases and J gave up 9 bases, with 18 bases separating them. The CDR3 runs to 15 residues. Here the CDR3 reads CASSVERDLSRSYTF. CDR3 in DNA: TGTGCCAGCAGCGTAGAAAGGGACTTGAGCAGGAGCTACACCTTC.

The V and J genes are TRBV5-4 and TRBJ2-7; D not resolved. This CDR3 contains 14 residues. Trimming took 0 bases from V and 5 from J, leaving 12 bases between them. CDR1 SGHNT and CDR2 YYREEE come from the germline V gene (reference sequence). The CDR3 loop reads CASSLAREMDEQYF. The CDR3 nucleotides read TGTGCCAGCAGCTTGGCTAGGGAAATGGACGAGCAGTACTTC.

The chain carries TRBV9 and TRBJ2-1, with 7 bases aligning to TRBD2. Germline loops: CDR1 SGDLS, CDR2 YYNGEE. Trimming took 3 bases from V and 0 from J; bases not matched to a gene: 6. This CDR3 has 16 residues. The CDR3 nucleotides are TGTGCCAGCAGCGGTCGGGACTACCACTCCTACAATGAGCAGTTCTTC. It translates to CASSGRDYHSYNEQFF.

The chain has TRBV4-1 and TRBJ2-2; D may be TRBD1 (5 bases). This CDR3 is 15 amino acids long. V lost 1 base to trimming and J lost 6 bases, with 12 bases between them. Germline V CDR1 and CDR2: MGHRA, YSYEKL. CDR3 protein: CASSQGPGAPGELFF. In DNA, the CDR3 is TGCGCCAGCAGCCAAGGCCCTGGGGCCCCCGGGGAGCTGTTTTTT.